The 2 T cell receptor beta chains reported below all come from one sample, sequenced in a study of T-cell memory formation after mild COVID-19. TCRdb analysed the 5' RACE reads with MiXCR anew, one entry per CDR3 protein. The sample has a few hundred thousand distinct CDR3 sequences, approximately 15% seen once. The specimen was PBMCs or a T cell subset sorted from them (not recorded which). Every receptor here comes from a man in his late teens or twenties who had mild COVID-19 (a few samples of this study predate the infection). Cell type and time point are not known.

The J gene is TRBJ2-7, the V gene TRBV21-1; no check of the table's D call, TRBD1, against the DNA was made. TRBV21-1 corresponds to a pseudogene. This CDR3 contains 15 residues. CDR3 DNA sequence: TGTGCCAGCAGCAAAGGGGGACGGGGGCCAGGCCGGCAGTACTTC. Its protein is CASSKGGRGPGRQYF.

The V gene is TRBV3-1, the J gene TRBJ2-5; D not resolved. This CDR3 is 15 amino acids long. CDR1 and CDR2 from the germline V gene are LGHDT and YNNKEL (reference sequence). V was trimmed by 0 bases and J by 1 base, leaving 9 bases between them. The CDR3 coding sequence is TGTGCCAGCAGCCAAGAGACGGGCCTCCAAGAGACCCAGTACTTC. This codes for CASSQETGLQETQYF.